Each of the 26 T cell receptor beta chains below was sequenced from the same sample in a study of PD-L1 blockade in urothelial cancer. Some clones are missing from TCRdb's copy, which holds only in-frame ones; the method was immunoSEQ multiplex PCR. This table has 90,000 to 120,000 clones, roughly nine tenths appearing once. The source material was PBMCs, sampled around atezolizumab (anti-PD-L1) treatment. These receptors were obtained from a woman older than 75 with urothelial cancer.

The V call is TRBV20-1, the J call TRBJ1-1; no clear D gene. Germline values: CDR1 DFQATT, CDR2 SNEGSKA (reference sequence). The CDR3 spans 11 residues. Trimming removed 5 bases from V and 3 bases from J, with 7 bases in between. This chain's CDR3 is CSAGQYTEAFF. The CDR3 DNA is TGCAGTGCTGGCCAGTACACTGAAGCTTTCTTT.

The chain couples TRBV27 to TRBJ1-1; D is uncertain. The CDR3 spans 13 residues. Germline CDR1 MNHEY, CDR2 SMNVEV (reference sequence). Deletions cut 6 bases from V and 6 bases from J, with 14 bases between. CDR3: CASSPQSTPEAFF. CDR3 coding DNA: TGTGCCAGCAGCCCACAATCAACCCCTGAAGCTTTCTTT.

In DNA form, the CDR3 reads TGTGCCAGCAGTTCCGGGTCCTCCTACAATGAGCAGTTCTTC. Translated: CASSSGSSYNEQFF. This sequence joins TRBV6-5 and TRBJ2-1; no reliable D call. The CDR3 sequence is 14 residues long. CDR1 MNHEY and CDR2 SVGAGI come from the germline V gene. Trimming took off 4 bases at V and 0 bases at J, with 7 bases between the two ends.

In its sample, this clone was seen once. The rearrangement links TRBV25-1 to TRBJ1-4; D call uncertain. Germline lookup yields CDR1 MGHDK and CDR2 SYGVNS. Trimming stripped 4 bases from V and 4 bases from J, with 13 bases between. The CDR3 runs 15 residues. The CDR3 is CASSAPGGDNEKLFF. The DNA of the CDR3 is TGTGCCAGCAGTGCCCCGGGCGGGGATAATGAAAAACTGTTTTTT. The whole variable domain, remainder taken from reference TRBV25-1 and TRBJ1-4, is EADIYQTPRYLVIGTGKKITLECSQTMGHDKMYWYQQDPGMELHLIHYSYGVNSTEKGDLSSESTVSRIRTEHFPLTLESARPSHTSQYLCASSAPGGDNEKLFFGSGTQLSVL.

The CDR3 here is CASSPAGSPNIQYF. CDR3 bases: TGTGCCAGCTCACCAGCAGGGTCCCCAAACATTCAGTACTTC. This chain joins TRBV18 and TRBJ2-4; perhaps TRBD1 as D (5 bases). The length of the CDR3 is 14 residues. Germline loops: CDR1 KGHSH, CDR2 LQKENI. V was trimmed by 2 bases and J by 6 bases, leaving 11 bases between them.

This sequence joins TRBV27 and TRBJ2-1; 11 nucleotides match TRBD2. V lost 5 bases, J lost 5 bases, and 8 bases stayed unmatched. Germline CDR1 is MNHEY and CDR2 is SMNVEV (reference sequence). The CDR3 consists of 16 residues. The chain's CDR3 is CASSVTGTSGNNEQFF. The DNA of the CDR3 is TGTGCCAGCAGTGTCACCGGGACTAGCGGAAACAATGAGCAGTTCTTC.

The rearrangement uses TRBV18 and TRBJ2-3; 7 nucleotides line up with TRBD1. Germline values: CDR1 KGHSH, CDR2 LQKENI. The CDR3 runs 16 residues. V lost 6 bases to trimming and J lost 2 bases; unmatched junction nucleotides: 11. The CDR3 coding sequence is TGTGCCAGCTCGCCCGCCCAGCAGGGGGTCACAGATACGCAGTATTTT. It yields the protein CASSPAQQGVTDTQYF.

This chain links TRBV30 with TRBJ2-1, with D possibly matching TRBD1 (6 bases). CDR1 is GTSNPN, CDR2 SVGIG, per germline (reference sequence). This CDR3 spans 13 amino acids. Trimming cost V 3 bases and J 1 base, with 7 bases left between them. CDR3 nucleotides: TGTGCCTGGAGGGACAGTTCCTACAATGAGCAGTTCTTC. It is translated as CAWRDSSYNEQFF.

The chain uses TRBV12-5 and TRBJ2-1; 9 nucleotides match TRBD2. The J segment lost 0 bases and the V segment lost 6 bases, leaving 9 bases of the junction unmatched. CDR3 length equals 17 residues. Germline V gives CDR1 LGHNT, CDR2 FRNRAP. CDR3 in DNA: TGTGCTAGTGGGCGGAGTAGCGGGGGCGACTCCTACAATGAGCAGTTCTTC. It translates to CASGRSSGGDSYNEQFF.

The V and J genes are TRBV19 and TRBJ2-1, with 8 bases matching TRBD1. The CDR3 extends over 15 amino acids. The germline gives CDR1 LNHDA, CDR2 SQIVND (reference sequence). V dropped 5 bases and J dropped 4; count of bases not matched to a gene: 7. CDR3 bases: TGTGCCAGTAGTTCGACAGGGGACCCATACAATGAGCAGTTCTTC. It specifies CASSSTGDPYNEQFF.

The chain links TRBV30 to TRBJ1-2, with TRBD1 matching over 7 bases. The ends lost 0 bases at V and 8 bases at J; junction bases unmatched: 6. Germline lookup yields CDR1 GTSNPN and CDR2 SVGIG (reference sequence). The CDR3 runs to 13 residues. The DNA of the CDR3 is TGTGCCTGGAGTGTAAAGGGGGCGCGAGGCTACACCTTC. Amino acids: CAWSVKGARGYTF. Looking up the rest from reference TRBV30 and TRBJ1-2 gives the full variable domain: SQTIHQWPATLVQPVGSPLSLECTVEGTSNPNLYWYRQAAGRGLQLLFYSVGIGQISSEVPQNLSASRPQDRQFILSSKKLLLSDSGFYLCAWSVKGARGYTFGSGTRLTVV.

The V call is TRBV7-3, the J call TRBJ2-7, with 7 bases lining up with TRBD1. The CDR3 totals 14 residues. V shed 5 bases, J shed 2 bases, and the junction held 6 bases outside the gene matches. CDR1 SGHTA and CDR2 FQGTGA come from the germline V gene. CDR3 coding DNA: TGTGCCAGCAGCCCCATGGGGACAGCCTACGAGCAGTACTTC. Translated: CASSPMGTAYEQYF.

This clone has only a few counts. This rearrangement joins TRBV4-2 to TRBJ2-7; 7 positions match TRBD1. J was trimmed by 1 base and V by 5 bases; bases with no gene match: 5. This CDR3 has 14 residues. The V gene's germline CDR1 is LGHNA and CDR2 YNFKEQ. DNA for the CDR3: TGTGCCAGCAGCGGGCCGGGACAGTCCTACGAGCAGTACTTC. It yields the protein CASSGPGQSYEQYF.

This chain links TRBV7-9 with TRBJ2-7; D is unclear. V lost 1 base and J 6 bases, leaving 10 bases between the germline ends. Germline V gives CDR1 SEHNR, CDR2 FQNEAQ (reference sequence). The CDR3 length is 13 residues. Written as DNA, the CDR3 is TGTGCCAGCAGCTTAGGCCAGTTGTTCGAGCAGTACTTC. This translates into CASSLGQLFEQYF. Variable domain in full (rest from reference TRBV7-9 and TRBJ2-7): DTGVSQNPRHKITKRGQNVTFRCDPISEHNRLYWYRQTLGQGPEFLTYFQNEAQLEKSRLLSDRFSAERPKGSFSTLEIQRTEQGDSAMYLCASSLGQLFEQYFGPGTRLTVT.

This rearrangement joins TRBV9 to TRBJ2-3, with 7 nucleotides matching TRBD2. The junction had 4 bases not matched to a gene; V was cut back by 4 bases and J by 2 bases. Germline V gene lookup returns CDR1 SGDLS and CDR2 YYNGEE. The CDR3 loop spans 14 amino acids. The chain's CDR3 is CASSKSGTTDTQYF. The CDR3 DNA reads TGTGCCAGCAGCAAGAGCGGGACCACAGATACGCAGTATTTT.

This sequence joins TRBV27 and TRBJ2-7; TRBD1 is a possible D gene (6 bases). There are 17 residues in the CDR3. V was shortened by 6 bases and J by 2 bases, with 23 bases between the two germline ends. Germline CDR1 reads MNHEY; CDR2 reads SMNVEV (reference sequence). Written as DNA, the CDR3 is TGTGCCAGCAGCCTAAGAACCGACCGGGACAAAACCTACGAGCAGTACTTC. This codes for CASSLRTDRDKTYEQYF.

The chain is built from TRBV4-2 and TRBJ2-1, with 7 bases that match TRBD2. V lost 5 bases and J lost 2; bases outside the gene matches: 6. CDR1 and CDR2 from the germline V gene are LGHNA and YNFKEQ. CDR3 size: 15 residues. CDR3 DNA sequence: TGTGCCAGCAGCGCGAGCGGGACGGCCTACAATGAGCAGTTCTTC. Translating it yields CASSASGTAYNEQFF.

In DNA form, the CDR3 reads TGTGCCAGCATAGGGGGTTCTTATGGCTACACCTTC. The encoded protein is CASIGGSYGYTF. The chain uses TRBV6-1 and TRBJ1-2, with D possibly being TRBD1 (6 bases). The germline V and J ends were trimmed by 7 bases and 5 bases, with 11 bases remaining between them. CDR1 is MNHNS, CDR2 SASEGT, per germline. The CDR3 totals 12 residues.

This chain uses TRBV6-1 with TRBJ1-5; 9 bases agree with TRBD1. The V gene's germline CDR1 is MNHNS and CDR2 SASEGT. This CDR3 is built from 14 residues. The ends lost 8 bases at V and 4 bases at J; junction bases unmatched: 6. Written as DNA, the CDR3 is TGTGCCAGCTCGGGACAGGGTGGAAATCAGCCCCAGCATTTT. As protein: CASSGQGGNQPQHF.

The gene calls are TRBV18 and TRBJ2-6; 11 bases are a match to TRBD1. CDR1 is KGHSH and CDR2 is LQKENI in the germline V gene. The junction had 6 bases not matched to a gene; V was cut back by 6 bases and J by 2 bases. This CDR3 contains 17 residues. CDR3 residues: CASSPGTGGTGANVLTF. The DNA of the CDR3 is TGTGCCAGCTCCCCCGGGACAGGGGGGACTGGGGCCAACGTCCTGACTTTC. Based on the CDR3 plus reference TRBV18 and TRBJ2-6, the full variable domain is NAGVMQNPRHLVRRRGQEARLRCSPMKGHSHVYWYRQLPEEGLKFMVYLQKENIIDESGMPKERFSAEFPKEGPSILRIQQVVRGDSAAYFCASSPGTGGTGANVLTFGAGSRLTVL.

The chain recombines TRBV10-3 with TRBJ2-7; 7 positions agree with TRBD2. The CDR3 covers 12 residues. CDR1 and CDR2 (germline): ENHRY, SYGVKD. V shed 7 bases, J shed 7 bases, and the junction held 7 bases outside the gene matches. The DNA for the CDR3 is TGTGCCATCAACACACTAGCGTCTGAGCAGTACTTC. Translation gives CAINTLASEQYF.

The chain has TRBV5-1 and TRBJ2-1; maybe TRBD2 (6 bases). Between the trimmed V and J ends, which lost 5 bases and 5 bases, there was a span of 17 bases. This CDR3 has 15 residues. The germline V gene has CDR1 SGHRS and CDR2 YFSETQ. The CDR3 DNA reads TGCGCCAGCAGGGAGGGCTTACTTCCCAACAATGAGCAGTTCTTC. It yields the protein CASREGLLPNNEQFF.

The CDR3 sequence: CASSPSGGIGNTIYF. The CDR3, as DNA: TGTGCCAGCAGCCCCTCGGGGGGAATCGGAAACACCATATATTTT. The J gene is TRBJ1-3, the V gene TRBV7-9; perhaps TRBD1 as D (5 bases). The V and J ends lost 5 bases and 4 bases respectively, with 15 bases between them. CDR3 length: 15 amino acids. CDR1 SEHNR and CDR2 FQNEAQ come from the germline V gene (reference sequence).

The chain recombines TRBV19 with TRBJ1-5, with 9 bases lining up with TRBD1. J lost 2 bases, V lost 6 bases, and 8 bases had no gene match. Germline CDR1 reads LNHDA; CDR2 reads SQIVND (reference sequence). The CDR3 has 16 amino acids. The CDR3 coding sequence is TGTGCCAGTAGCGGACCAAGGACAGGGGGCAATCAGCCCCAGCATTTT. It encodes CASSGPRTGGNQPQHF.

The gene calls are TRBV11-2 and TRBJ1-5, with a weak D call TRBD1 (5 bases). CDR3 length equals 15 residues. Germline CDR1 reads SGHAT; CDR2 reads FQNNGV. V lost 0 bases, J lost 2 bases, and 8 bases lay in between. The DNA of the CDR3 is TGTGCCAGCAGCTTAGACAGGGCGGGCAATCAGCCCCAGCATTTT. Residues: CASSLDRAGNQPQHF.

The rearrangement uses TRBV6-5 and TRBJ1-2; 8 positions agree with TRBD1. The CDR3 sequence is 13 residues long. V was clipped by 6 bases and J by 7 bases; unmatched bases: 7. CDR1 and CDR2 (germline): MNHEY, SVGAGI. CDR3 sequence reads: CASSITGGRGYTF. The CDR3 DNA reads as TGTGCCAGCAGCATAACAGGGGGTCGTGGCTACACCTTC.